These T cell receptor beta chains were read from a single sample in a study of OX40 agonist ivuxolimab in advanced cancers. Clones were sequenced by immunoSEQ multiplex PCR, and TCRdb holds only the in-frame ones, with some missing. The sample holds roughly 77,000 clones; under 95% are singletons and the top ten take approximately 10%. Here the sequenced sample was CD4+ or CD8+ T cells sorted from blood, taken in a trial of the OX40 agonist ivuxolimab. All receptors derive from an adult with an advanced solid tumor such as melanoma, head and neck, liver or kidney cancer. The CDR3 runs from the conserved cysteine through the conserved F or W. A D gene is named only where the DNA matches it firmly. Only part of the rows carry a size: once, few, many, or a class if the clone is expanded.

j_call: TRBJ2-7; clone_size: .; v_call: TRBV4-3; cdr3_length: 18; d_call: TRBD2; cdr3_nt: TGCGCCAGCAGCCAAGATCCAGCGGGGGCCTATCGCTCCTACGAGCAGTACTTC; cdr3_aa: CASSQDPAGAYRSYEQYF
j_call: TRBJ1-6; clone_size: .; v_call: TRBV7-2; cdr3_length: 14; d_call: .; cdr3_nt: TGTGCCAGCAGCACGGGGTGGGATAATTCACCCCTCCACTTT; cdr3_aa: CASSTGWDNSPLHF
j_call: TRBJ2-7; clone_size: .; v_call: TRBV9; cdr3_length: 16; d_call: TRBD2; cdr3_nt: TGTGCCAGCAGCGGATCTACTAGCGGGGGTTACTACGAGCAGTACTTC; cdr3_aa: CASSGSTSGGYYEQYF
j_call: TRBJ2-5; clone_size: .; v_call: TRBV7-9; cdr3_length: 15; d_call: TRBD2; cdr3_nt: TGTGCCAGCAGCTTACTAGCGGACGCTGGTGGGACCCAGTACTTC; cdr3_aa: CASSLLADAGGTQYF
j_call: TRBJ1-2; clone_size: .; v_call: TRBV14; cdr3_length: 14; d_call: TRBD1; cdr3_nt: TGTGCCAGCAGCCAGGGGGACAGATTCTATGGCTACACCTTC; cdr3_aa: CASSQGDRFYGYTF
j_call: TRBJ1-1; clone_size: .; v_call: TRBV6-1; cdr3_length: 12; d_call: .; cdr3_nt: TGTGCCAGCAGTGATGGGTACACTGAAGCTTTCTTT; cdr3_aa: CASSDGYTEAFF
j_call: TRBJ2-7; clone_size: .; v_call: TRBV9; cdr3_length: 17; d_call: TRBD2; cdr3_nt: TGTGCCAGCAGCGGCGAGGGACTAGCGGGGGCTGCCTACGAGCAGTACTTC; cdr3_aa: CASSGEGLAGAAYEQYF
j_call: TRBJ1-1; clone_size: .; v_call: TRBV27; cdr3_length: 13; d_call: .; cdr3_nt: TGTGCCAGCAGTACTAGAGGGAACACTGAAGCTTTCTTT; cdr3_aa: CASSTRGNTEAFF
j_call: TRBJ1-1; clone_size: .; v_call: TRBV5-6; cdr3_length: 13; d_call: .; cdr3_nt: TGTGCCAGCAGCCGTGGCAGCTACACTGAAGCTTTCTTT; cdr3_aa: CASSRGSYTEAFF
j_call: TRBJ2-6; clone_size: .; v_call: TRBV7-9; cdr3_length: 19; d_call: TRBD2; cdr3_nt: TGTGCCAGCAGCCGTCCGGGACTAGCGGGGTTCTCTGGGGCCAACGTCCTGACTTTC; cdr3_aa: CASSRPGLAGFSGANVLTF
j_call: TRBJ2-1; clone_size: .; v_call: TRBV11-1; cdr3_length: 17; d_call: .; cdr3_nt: TGTGCCAGCAGCTTACCACCCCGGGACGAATCCTACAATGAGCAGTTCTTC; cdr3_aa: CASSLPPRDESYNEQFF
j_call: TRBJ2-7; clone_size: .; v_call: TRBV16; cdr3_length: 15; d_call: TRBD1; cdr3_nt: TGTGCCAGCAGCCAATGGGGGACAGGGGGTAACGAGCAGTACTTC; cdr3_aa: CASSQWGTGGNEQYF
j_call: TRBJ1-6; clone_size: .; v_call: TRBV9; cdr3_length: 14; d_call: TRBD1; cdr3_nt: TGTGCCAGCAGCGTGGGAGACAGGGACTCACCCCTCCACTTT; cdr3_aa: CASSVGDRDSPLHF
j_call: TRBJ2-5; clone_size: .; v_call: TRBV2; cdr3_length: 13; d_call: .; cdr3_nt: TGTGCCAGCAGATCGGGCTACCAAGAGACCCAGTACTTC; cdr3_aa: CASRSGYQETQYF
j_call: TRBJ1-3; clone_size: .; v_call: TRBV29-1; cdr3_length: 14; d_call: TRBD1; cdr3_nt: TGCAGCGTCAGACAGGGAAGCTCTGGAAACACCATATATTTT; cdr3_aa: CSVRQGSSGNTIYF
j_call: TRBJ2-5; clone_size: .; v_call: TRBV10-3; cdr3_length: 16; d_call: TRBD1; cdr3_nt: TGTGCCATCAGCGACCTACAGGGGTTGGAGCAAGAGACCCAGTACTTC; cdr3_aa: CAISDLQGLEQETQYF
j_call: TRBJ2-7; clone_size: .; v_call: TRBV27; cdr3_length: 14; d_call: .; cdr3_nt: TGTGCCAGCAGTTTTGTCCAGGGCCCCTACGAGCAGTACTTC; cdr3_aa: CASSFVQGPYEQYF
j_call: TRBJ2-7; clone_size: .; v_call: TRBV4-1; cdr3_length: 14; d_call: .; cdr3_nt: TGCGCCAGCAGCCAAGCAGGGGCCGCCTACGAGCAGTACTTC; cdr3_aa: CASSQAGAAYEQYF
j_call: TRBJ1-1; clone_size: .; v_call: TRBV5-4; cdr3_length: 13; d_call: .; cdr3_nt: TGTGCCAGCAGCTTCGGGTTCGGTACTGAAGCTTTCTTT; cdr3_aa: CASSFGFGTEAFF
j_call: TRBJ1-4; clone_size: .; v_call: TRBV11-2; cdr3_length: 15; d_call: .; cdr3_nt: TGTGCCAGCAGCCCAGGAGATGGTCCCTATGAAAAACTGTTTTTT; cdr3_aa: CASSPGDGPYEKLFF
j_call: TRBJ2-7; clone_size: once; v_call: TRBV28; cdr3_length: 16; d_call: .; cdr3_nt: TGTGCCATGGGATTGGGACACAATGGATTTAACTACGAGCAGTACTTC; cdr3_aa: CAMGLGHNGFNYEQYF
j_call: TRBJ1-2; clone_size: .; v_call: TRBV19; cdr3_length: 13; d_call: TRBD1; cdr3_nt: TGTGCCAGTGGGCAGGGGGGGAGCTATGGCTACACCTTC; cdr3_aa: CASGQGGSYGYTF
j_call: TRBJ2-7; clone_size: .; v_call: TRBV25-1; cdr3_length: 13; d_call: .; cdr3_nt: TGTGCCAGCAGTGACGGGGGGCAATACGAGCAGTACTTC; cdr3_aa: CASSDGGQYEQYF
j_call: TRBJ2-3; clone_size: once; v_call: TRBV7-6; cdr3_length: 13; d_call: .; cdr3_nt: TGTGCCAGCAGCTTAAAGGGCCTAGATACGCAGTATTTT; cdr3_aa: CASSLKGLDTQYF
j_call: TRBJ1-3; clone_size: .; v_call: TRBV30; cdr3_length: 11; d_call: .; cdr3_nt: TGTGCCTGGAGTAGAGCGAACACCATATATTTT; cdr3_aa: CAWSRANTIYF
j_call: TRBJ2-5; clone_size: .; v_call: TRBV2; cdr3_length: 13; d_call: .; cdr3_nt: TGTGCCAGCAGTGAAAAGTCCCGGGAGACCCAGTACTTC; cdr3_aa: CASSEKSRETQYF
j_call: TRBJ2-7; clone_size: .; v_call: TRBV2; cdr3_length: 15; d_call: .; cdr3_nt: TGTGCCAGCACGGCCAGGACTCACCCGTATGACGAGCAGTACTTC; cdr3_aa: CASTARTHPYDEQYF
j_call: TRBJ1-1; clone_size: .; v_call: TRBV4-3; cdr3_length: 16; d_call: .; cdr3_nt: TGCGCCAGCAGCCAAGAATTAGGGGCGGTGAACACTGAAGCTTTCTTT; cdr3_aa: CASSQELGAVNTEAFF
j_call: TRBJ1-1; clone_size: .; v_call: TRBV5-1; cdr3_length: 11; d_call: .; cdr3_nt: TGCGCCAGCAGACAGGGCCCTGAAGCTTTCTTT; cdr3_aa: CASRQGPEAFF